These 2 T cell receptor beta chains came from one sample sequenced in a study of Ad26.COV2.S vaccination and SARS-CoV-2 variants. Measured with immunoSEQ multiplex PCR; TCRdb has only the in-frame clones, and not every one. The data hold approximately 400,000 clones, with around 82% observed a single time. Treatment reported: roughly 19 received Ad26.COV2.S at low or high dose, single or two shots; 5 received placebo; per-sample allocation not given. Day 63 after the first injection of vaccine or placebo was the sampling time. The sample was peripheral blood, taken in a trial of Ad26.COV2.S vaccine versus placebo. The receptors originated from a person between 18 and 60 years old who received the Ad26.COV2.S COVID-19 vaccine or a placebo.

The V call is TRBV4-2, the J call TRBJ2-1; 10 bases fit TRBD1. CDR1 and CDR2 from the germline V gene are LGHNA and YNFKEQ. Trimming removed 1 base from V and 3 bases from J; junction bases left unmatched: 3. This CDR3 contains 16 residues. The DNA for the CDR3 is TGTGCCAGCAGCCAAGTCGGGACAGGGGTCTACAATGAGCAGTTCTTC. It translates to CASSQVGTGVYNEQFF.

V gene TRBV4-1 combines with J gene TRBJ2-2; D is possibly TRBD1 (6 bases). Deletions cut 1 base from V and 5 bases from J, with 14 bases between. The CDR3 is 16 amino acids. In germline, CDR1 is MGHRA, CDR2 YSYEKL. The chain's CDR3 is CASSQGPQGSTGELFF. The CDR3, as DNA: TGCGCCAGCAGCCAAGGGCCCCAGGGGTCGACCGGGGAGCTGTTTTTT.